This T cell receptor (beta chain) was captured by sequencing in a study of blood T cell repertoires in COVID-19. CDR3 length: 14 amino acids. The germline CDR1 and CDR2 sequences are MDHEN and SYDVKM. Trimming at V came to 1 base and at J to 6 bases, leaving 5 bases not matched to a gene. Generated by immunoSEQ multiplex PCR, the TCRdb table keeps only in-frame clones and is missing some. The sample shows roughly 74,000 clones, approximately 84% of them seen only once. The chain couples TRBV28 to TRBJ2-7; 8 positions agree with TRBD1. This sequence was found in a man between 65 and 80 years old with acute or convalescent COVID-19. What was sequenced was peripheral blood. The CDR3 DNA is TGTGCCAGCAGTTTATTCCCCACAGGGGGCGAGCAGTACTTC. Amino acid sequence: CASSLFPTGGEQYF.